These 19 T cell receptor beta chains share one sample of origin, sequenced in a study of CD8 T cells in Susac syndrome. Random-hexamer reverse transcription was applied to about 0.45 to 1 ug RNA. TCRdb ran MiXCR on the immunoSEQ multiplex PCR reads and lists one entry per CDR3 protein. The table records hundreds of thousands of distinct CDR3 sequences, about 85% of them present only once. Sequencing used CD8+ T cells from PBMCs. These receptor sequences come from a human donor with multiple sclerosis.

V gene TRBV6-5 combines with J gene TRBJ2-5, with 8 bases that match TRBD2. Germline values: CDR1 MNHEY, CDR2 SVGAGI. The CDR3 length is 13 residues. The V and J ends lost 6 bases and 5 bases, in that order; junction bases with no gene match: 5. Here the CDR3 reads CASSRLAMETQYF. The CDR3 DNA sequence: TGTGCCAGCAGCCGACTAGCGATGGAGACCCAGTACTTC.

This clonotype was observed a handful of times. The V call is TRBV7-9, the J call TRBJ2-1, with 7 bases that match TRBD1. The CDR3 extends over 15 amino acids. The germline V gene encodes CDR1 SEHNR and CDR2 FQNEAQ (reference sequence). Trimming cost V 5 bases and J 8 bases; bases outside gene matches: 12. The CDR3 DNA sequence: TGTGCCAGCAGCGCGAGACAGGGTATTATCGATGAGCAGTTCTTC. Its translation is CASSARQGIIDEQFF.

The rearrangement links TRBV21-1 to TRBJ2-1; the D segment call TRBD2 is taken from the table without a DNA check. TRBV21-1 constitutes a pseudogene. This CDR3 has 15 amino acids. This CDR3 reads CASSKFSGEIDEQFF. In DNA form, the CDR3 reads TGTGCCAGCAGCAAATTTAGCGGGGAAATCGATGAGCAGTTCTTC.

This chain links TRBV18 with TRBJ1-2; 8 positions match TRBD1. CDR3 length: 15 residues. From germline, CDR1 is KGHSH and CDR2 LQKENI. Germline trimming cut 3 bases from V and 2 bases from J; bases unmatched to any gene: 5. As DNA, the CDR3 is TGTGCCAGCTCACCCCGGGACAGGCTAAACTATGGCTACACCTTC. The encoded protein is CASSPRDRLNYGYTF.

Note on this clonotype: At one end, the junction sequence differs from germline, possibly due to a read error. The chain couples TRBV9 to TRBJ2-7; D may correspond to TRBD1 or TRBD2 (5 bases each). CDR3 size: 14 residues. CDR1 is SGDLS, CDR2 YYNGEE, per germline. DNA of the CDR3: TGTGCCGGCAGCCCTGCCGGGGCTTACTACGAGCAGTACTTC. This codes for CAGSPAGAYYEQYF.

The V and J genes are TRBV12-3 or TRBV12-4 and TRBJ2-7, with 8 nucleotides matching TRBD1. Trimming removed 5 bases from V and 7 bases from J; junction bases left unmatched: 4. The CDR3 contains 12 residues. CDR3 coding DNA: TGTGCCAGCAGTCCCTGGACAGGGGAGCAGTACTTC. Translation gives CASSPWTGEQYF.

The chain has TRBV11-2 and TRBJ1-2, with a possible D match to TRBD1 (5 bases). Germline lookup yields CDR1 SGHAT and CDR2 FQNNGV. V shed 4 bases and J shed 0 bases, with 21 bases lying between them. This CDR3 comprises 18 residues. The CDR3 bases are TGTGCCAGCAGCTGGACCGGGACGGAGTTAACCACTAACTATGGCTACACCTTC. It encodes CASSWTGTELTTNYGYTF.

In this sample, this clonotype turned up once. This chain connects TRBV5-1 to TRBJ2-5, with D uncertain. From germline, CDR1 is SGHRS and CDR2 YFSETQ. This CDR3 has 17 residues. V lost 4 bases and J 0 bases, leaving 19 bases between the germline ends. The CDR3 nucleotides read TGCGCCAGCAGCCTATTCGACGGACGATTTTACCAAGAGACCCAGTACTTC. This encodes CASSLFDGRFYQETQYF.

The rearrangement links TRBV20-1 to TRBJ2-3; 12 positions match TRBD2. CDR1 and CDR2 from the germline V gene are DFQATT and SNEGSKA (reference sequence). V shed 5 bases and J 3 bases; nucleotides not matched to a gene: 9. This CDR3 spans 16 amino acids. The CDR3 is CSAVLFGTSGTDTQYF. CDR3 sequence (DNA): TGCAGTGCTGTACTTTTCGGGACTAGCGGGACAGATACGCAGTATTTT.

The V and J genes are TRBV3-1 and TRBJ1-1; D uncertain. V was clipped by 6 bases and J by 3 bases, with 17 bases between them. Per germline, CDR1 LGHDT and CDR2 YNNKEL (reference sequence). The CDR3 is 15 amino acids. As DNA, the CDR3 is TGTGCCAGCAGTCCGGACCCAGGTCTGTACACTGAAGCTTTCTTT. Encoded protein: CASSPDPGLYTEAFF. Looking up the rest from reference TRBV3-1 and TRBJ1-1 gives the full variable domain: DTAVSQTPKYLVTQMGNDKSIKCEQNLGHDTMYWYKQDSKKFLKIMFSYNNKELIINETVPNRFSPKSPDKAHLNLHINSLELGDSAVYFCASSPDPGLYTEAFFGQGTRLTVV.

This sequence joins TRBV10-2 and TRBJ2-7; 9 bases are shared with TRBD1. CDR3 length: 14 residues. J gave up 4 bases and V 10 bases, and 11 bases lay outside the gene matches. The germline V gene encodes CDR1 WSHSY and CDR2 SAAADI. The CDR3 DNA reads as TGCGCCACCGAGAGGGACAGGGAGGATTACGAGCAGTACTTC. Translating it yields CATERDREDYEQYF.

The genes are TRBV6-1 and TRBJ1-5; 7 nucleotides align to TRBD1. This CDR3 comprises 16 residues. V dropped 6 bases and J dropped 7; count of bases not matched to a gene: 15. Germline assignment: CDR1 MNHNS and CDR2 SASEGT. The CDR3 loop is CASSPGGGAPSQPQHF. CDR3 bases: TGTGCCAGCAGCCCAGGGGGTGGGGCCCCAAGCCAGCCCCAGCATTTT.

This sequence joins TRBV4-1 and TRBJ1-2, with 12 bases fitting TRBD1. Unmatched junction bases numbered 6, after V lost 0 bases and J lost 7 bases. The germline CDR1 and CDR2 sequences are MGHRA and YSYEKL. The CDR3 has 16 amino acids. CDR3 sequence reads: CASSQDRGQGAAGYTF. The CDR3 DNA reads as TGCGCCAGCAGCCAAGATAGGGGACAGGGGGCAGCTGGCTACACCTTC.

This chain uses TRBV6-5 with TRBJ1-2; 8 nucleotides align to TRBD1. CDR1 and CDR2 from the germline V gene are MNHEY and SVGAGI. This CDR3 contains 13 residues. V lost 6 bases to trimming and J lost 4 bases; unmatched junction nucleotides: 4. The CDR3 is CASRTTGGYGYTF. The CDR3 coding sequence is TGTGCCAGCAGAACTACAGGGGGCTATGGCTACACCTTC.

The chain is built from TRBV28 and TRBJ2-2; D uncertain. Trimming stripped 2 bases from V and 2 bases from J, with 9 bases between. The CDR3 covers 15 residues. The V gene's germline CDR1 is MDHEN and CDR2 SYDVKM. The DNA of the CDR3 is TGTGCCAGCAGTTTACATGCCGGCAACACCGGGGAGCTGTTTTTT. It yields the protein CASSLHAGNTGELFF.

V is TRBV25-1 and J is TRBJ2-2, with D hard to call. Trimming cost V 6 bases and J 0 bases, with 11 bases left between them. Germline V lookup: CDR1 MGHDK, CDR2 SYGVNS. The CDR3 is 15 residues long. The CDR3 sequence: CASSLHASNTGELFF. The CDR3 DNA reads TGTGCCAGCAGCCTACATGCATCGAACACCGGGGAGCTGTTTTTT.

The rearrangement joins TRBV30 to TRBJ2-5; tentatively, D is TRBD1 (5 bases). Trimming pared 2 bases from V and 1 base from J, leaving 11 bases between. CDR3 length: 14 residues. Germline lookup yields CDR1 GTSNPN and CDR2 SVGIG (reference sequence). The CDR3: CAWSWTSSQETQYF. CDR3 coding DNA: TGTGCCTGGAGTTGGACAAGTTCCCAAGAGACCCAGTACTTC.

The chain is built from TRBV25-1 and TRBJ2-1; TRBD1 agrees at 9 bases. V was clipped by 8 bases and J by 4 bases; unmatched bases: 21. The CDR3 loop spans 19 amino acids. From germline, CDR1 is MGHDK and CDR2 SYGVNS. CDR3 protein: CASEIPGQGLLGDYNEQFF. The DNA for the CDR3 is TGTGCCAGCGAGATACCGGGACAGGGTCTACTAGGGGATTACAATGAGCAGTTCTTC.

This clonotype was picked up a small number of times. The CDR3 region has the DNA TGCAGTGCTAGAGATACCCCCGGGGGCTCGAGCTACGAGCAGTACTTC. Its translation is CSARDTPGGSSYEQYF. The chain links TRBV20-1 to TRBJ2-7; D may correspond to TRBD1 or TRBD2 (6 bases each). V lost 0 bases and J 3 bases, leaving 18 bases between the germline ends. Germline V gives CDR1 DFQATT, CDR2 SNEGSKA (reference sequence). This CDR3 comprises 16 residues.